The next 29 T cell receptor beta chains were all read from a single sample in a study of blood T cell repertoires in COVID-19. Assay used: immunoSEQ multiplex PCR; TCRdb lists only in-frame clones, some missing. The sample yields roughly 140,000 clones, 84% seen once. The sequenced sample was PBMCs or T cells enriched from blood (not recorded which). Receptors were obtained from a man aged 45-65 years in a cohort exposed to, infected with or recovered from COVID-19 (not recorded which).

The chain couples TRBV3-1 (or the pseudogene TRBV3-2) to TRBJ2-7; 10 bases line up with TRBD2. Trimming cost V 4 bases and J 6 bases; bases outside gene matches: 3. The germline CDR1 and CDR2 sequences are LGHDT and YNNKEL (reference sequence). The CDR3 is 13 residues long. The CDR3 is CASSRTSGSEQYF. The CDR3 DNA reads TGTGCCAGCAGCCGGACTAGCGGTAGCGAGCAGTACTTC.

The V gene is TRBV5-8, the J gene TRBJ2-7, with TRBD1 matching 8 bases. Germline CDR1 and CDR2: SGHTS and YDEGEE. V trimming: 4 bases; J trimming: 6 bases; junction bases outside the gene matches: 9. This CDR3 has 14 residues. This CDR3 reads CASSPWTGMGEQYF. CDR3 in DNA: TGTGCCAGCAGCCCGTGGACAGGGATGGGCGAGCAGTACTTC. The variable domain in full, with the rest retrieved from reference TRBV5-8 and TRBJ2-7, is EAGVTQSPTHLIKTRGQQATLRCSPISGHTSVYWYQQALGLGLQFLLWYDEGEERNRGNFPPRFSGRQFPNYSSELNVNALELEDSALYLCASSPWTGMGEQYFGPGTRLTVT.

The V and J genes are TRBV2 and TRBJ2-5; D may be TRBD2 (6 bases). Germline V gene lookup returns CDR1 SNHLY and CDR2 FYNNEI. Deletions cut 0 bases from V and 4 bases from J, with 15 bases between. This CDR3 has 16 residues. In DNA, the CDR3 is TGTGCCAGCAGTGAAGCGCATACGGGAGCGGGAGAGACCCAGTACTTC. Translated: CASSEAHTGAGETQYF.

The chain has TRBV9 and TRBJ2-2; possibly TRBD1 for D (6 bases). The CDR3 spans 15 residues. The V gene lost 4 bases and the J gene lost 2 bases, with 12 bases spanning the gap. CDR1 and CDR2 (germline): SGDLS, YYNGEE. CDR3 region: CASSPWGQNTGELFF. The CDR3 DNA reads as TGTGCCAGCAGCCCCTGGGGACAAAACACCGGGGAGCTGTTTTTT.

The V call is TRBV10-3, the J call TRBJ2-7, with TRBD2 matching 10 bases. Trimming removed 4 bases from V and 3 bases from J; junction bases left unmatched: 3. The germline gives CDR1 ENHRY, CDR2 SYGVKD. This CDR3 has 14 amino acids. DNA for the CDR3: TGTGCCATCAGTGGTAGCGGGAGGTTCTACGAGCAGTACTTC. It is translated as CAISGSGRFYEQYF.

The V call is TRBV7-2, the J call TRBJ1-6; D may be TRBD1 (5 bases). V dropped 4 bases and J dropped 7 bases, with 11 bases sitting between them. Germline assignment: CDR1 SGHTA and CDR2 FQGNSA. The CDR3 runs to 14 residues. The CDR3 loop is CASSSTVGNSPLHF. CDR3 sequence (DNA): TGTGCCAGCAGCTCGACAGTGGGAAATTCACCCCTCCACTTT.

The chain links TRBV5-1 to TRBJ2-4, with D maybe TRBD1 (5 bases). This CDR3 has 13 residues. CDR1 is SGHRS, CDR2 YFSETQ, per germline. Trimming pared 4 bases from V and 6 bases from J, leaving 11 bases between. CDR3 loop: CASSQSQGNIQYF. The CDR3 nucleotides read TGCGCCAGCAGCCAAAGCCAGGGAAACATTCAGTACTTC.

The CDR3 spells CASSLYPRYEQFF. In DNA, the CDR3 is TGTGCCAGCAGCTTATACCCCAGGTATGAGCAGTTCTTC. The chain combines TRBV7-2 with TRBJ2-1, with D unclear. From germline, CDR1 is SGHTA and CDR2 FQGNSA. The ends were cut back, 2 bases at V and 8 bases at J, with 10 bases in the middle. This CDR3 is 13 amino acids long.

The chain uses TRBV29-1 and TRBJ1-1; D may be TRBD1 (6 bases). The germline V and J ends were trimmed by 6 bases and 4 bases, with 12 bases remaining between them. The CDR3 length is 12 residues. Germline CDR1 is SQVTM and CDR2 is ANQGSEA. CDR3 DNA sequence: TGCAGCGTCGGGAACAGGGTCACTGAAGCTTTCTTT. It translates to CSVGNRVTEAFF.

The chain uses TRBV3-1 (or the pseudogene TRBV3-2) and TRBJ2-5; TRBD2 agrees at 7 bases. Germline lookup yields CDR1 LGHDT and CDR2 YNNKEL (reference sequence). The CDR3 sequence is 14 residues long. J gave up 2 bases and V 3 bases, and 3 bases lay outside the gene matches. The CDR3 region is CASSQERGQETQYF. CDR3 sequence (DNA): TGTGCCAGCAGCCAGGAGCGGGGACAAGAGACCCAGTACTTC.

This sequence joins TRBV5-1 and TRBJ2-1; 15 positions agree with TRBD2. The CDR3 extends over 15 amino acids. V lost 4 bases and J lost 10; bases outside the gene matches: 6. Germline CDR1 SGHRS, CDR2 YFSETQ. This CDR3 is CASSPGLAGGGEQFF. Here the CDR3 DNA reads TGCGCCAGCAGCCCGGGACTAGCGGGAGGCGGAGAGCAGTTCTTC.

The chain joins TRBV15 to TRBJ1-1; D is unclear. V lost 0 bases to trimming and J lost 5 bases, with 16 bases between them. The germline gives CDR1 LNHNV, CDR2 YYDKDF (reference sequence). This CDR3 comprises 16 residues. The CDR3 DNA follows: TGTGCCACCAGCAGAGAACGGGGTCTCCTGAGTACTGAAGCTTTCTTT. Protein sequence: CATSRERGLLSTEAFF.

This chain links TRBV18 with TRBJ1-5, with 7 positions matching TRBD1. The CDR3 sequence is 17 residues long. The germline V gene has CDR1 KGHSH and CDR2 LQKENI. With V trimmed by 5 bases and J by 0 bases, 10 bases remained unmatched. CDR3 DNA sequence: TGTGCCAGCTCAAGGGGGATGACAGGGCCTAGCAATCAGCCCCAGCATTTT. It yields the protein CASSRGMTGPSNQPQHF.

The V gene is TRBV3-1 (or the pseudogene TRBV3-2), the J gene TRBJ2-4; 8 bases are a match to TRBD1. This CDR3 comprises 15 residues. The germline V gene has CDR1 LGHDT and CDR2 YNNKEL (reference sequence). After removal of 4 bases from V and 0 bases from J, the junction contained 2 bases not matched to a gene. DNA of the CDR3: TGTGCCAGCAGCCTGACAGGGGAAGCCAAAAACATTCAGTACTTC. It encodes CASSLTGEAKNIQYF.

The rearrangement uses TRBV19 and TRBJ1-5; the D gene is possibly TRBD1 (6 bases). Trimming left V 6 bases short and J 5 bases short, with 17 bases between. Germline V CDR1 and CDR2: LNHDA, SQIVND (reference sequence). The CDR3 sequence is 15 residues long. CDR3 amino acids: CASSVQGEGHQPQHF. Here the CDR3 DNA reads TGTGCCAGTAGCGTACAGGGAGAGGGACATCAGCCCCAGCATTTT. Drawing the rest from reference TRBV19 and TRBJ1-5, the complete variable domain is DGGITQSPKYLFRKEGQNVTLSCEQNLNHDAMYWYRQDPGQGLRLIYYSQIVNDFQKGDIAEGYSVSREKKESFPLTVTSAQKNPTAFYLCASSVQGEGHQPQHFGDGTRLSIL.

The chain is built from TRBV29-1 and TRBJ2-7; TRBD1 matches 7 bases. The germline V gene has CDR1 SQVTM and CDR2 ANQGSEA. V shed 4 bases, J shed 3 bases, and the junction held 6 bases outside the gene matches. The CDR3 extends over 13 amino acids. The CDR3 bases are TGCAGCGTTGTAGGACAGGCGTTCTACGAGCAGTACTTC. As protein: CSVVGQAFYEQYF.

The rearrangement uses TRBV3-1 (or the pseudogene TRBV3-2) and TRBJ1-4, with D tentatively TRBD1 (5 bases). V was trimmed by 5 bases and J by 7 bases, leaving 14 bases between them. Germline CDR1 LGHDT, CDR2 YNNKEL (reference sequence). This CDR3 contains 14 residues. The CDR3 sequence: CASSTRDYGEKLFF. The CDR3 coding sequence is TGTGCCAGCAGCACCCGGGACTACGGTGAAAAACTGTTTTTT.

J is TRBJ2-1 and V is TRBV5-1; D might be TRBD2 (6 bases). With 7 bases removed from V and 8 bases from J, the gap between germline ends came to 10 bases. Germline assignment: CDR1 SGHRS and CDR2 YFSETQ. The CDR3 has 11 residues. CDR3 protein: CASSTSHEQFF. CDR3 coding DNA: TGCGCCAGCTCCACTAGCCATGAGCAGTTCTTC.

Here the CDR3 reads CASSQGWGNQPQHF. CDR3 nucleotides: TGTGCCAGCAGCCAGGGGTGGGGCAATCAGCCCCAGCATTTT. The chain couples TRBV5-6 to TRBJ1-5; maybe TRBD1 (6 bases). Trimming shortened V by 4 bases and J by 2 bases, and 10 bases separated the two germline ends. The CDR3 has 14 residues. CDR1 and CDR2 (germline): SGHDT, YYEEEE.

The chain couples TRBV11-2 to TRBJ2-3; 8 nucleotides line up with TRBD2. Germline V gives CDR1 SGHAT, CDR2 FQNNGV. This CDR3 spans 14 amino acids. V shed 7 bases and J 2 bases; nucleotides not matched to a gene: 5. CDR3 protein: CASTRGGPTDTQYF. Here the CDR3 DNA reads TGTGCCAGCACCCGGGGGGGGCCCACAGATACGCAGTATTTT.

This chain uses TRBV6-5 with TRBJ1-1; tentatively, D is TRBD1 (6 bases). The germline gives CDR1 MNHEY, CDR2 SVGAGI. This CDR3 region has 15 residues. The V gene lost 5 bases and the J gene lost 3 bases, with 16 bases spanning the gap. CDR3 protein: CASSRGIITYTEAFF. As DNA, the CDR3 is TGTGCCAGCAGTAGGGGGATTATAACTTACACTGAAGCTTTCTTT.

This sequence joins TRBV14 and TRBJ2-1, with TRBD2 matching over 11 bases. The V and J ends lost 1 base and 5 bases, in that order; junction bases with no gene match: 4. CDR1 is SGHDN, CDR2 FVKESK, per germline. This CDR3 has 16 residues. The CDR3, as DNA: TGTGCCAGCAGCCAAGTTCTGGGACTAGCGGACAATGAGCAGTTCTTC. This encodes CASSQVLGLADNEQFF.

This clone was counted between two and nine times. This chain joins TRBV27 and TRBJ1-1, with TRBD1 as a possible D gene (5 bases). V dropped 2 bases and J dropped 2 bases, with 12 bases sitting between them. Germline loops: CDR1 MNHEY, CDR2 SMNVEV (reference sequence). There are 15 residues in the CDR3. The CDR3 loop is CASSLRGALNTEAFF. CDR3 bases: TGTGCCAGCAGTTTAAGGGGCGCGCTTAACACTGAAGCTTTCTTT.

The chain has TRBV11-2 and TRBJ2-3; 12 bases map to TRBD1. The V and J ends lost 5 bases and 4 bases, in that order; junction bases with no gene match: 10. Germline CDR1 SGHAT, CDR2 FQNNGV. This CDR3 region has 17 residues. The CDR3 coding sequence is TGTGCCAGCAGCCCCACCGGGACAGGGGGCCGCGCAGATACGCAGTATTTT. Its translation: CASSPTGTGGRADTQYF.

The chain uses TRBV2 and TRBJ2-7; maybe TRBD2 (6 bases). The germline V and J ends were trimmed by 4 bases and 6 bases, with 13 bases remaining between them. The CDR3 runs to 13 residues. The germline V gene encodes CDR1 SNHLY and CDR2 FYNNEI. CDR3 in amino acids: CASSANLGGEQYF. CDR3 sequence (DNA): TGTGCCAGCAGTGCAAACCTCGGGGGCGAGCAGTACTTC. The whole variable domain, remainder taken from reference TRBV2 and TRBJ2-7, is EPEVTQTPSHQVTQMGQEVILRCVPISNHLYFYWYRQILGQKVEFLVSFYNNEISEKSEIFDDQFSVERPDGSNFTLKIRSTKLEDSAMYFCASSANLGGEQYFGPGTRLTVT.

This rearrangement joins TRBV4-3 to TRBJ2-1, with TRBD2 identical over 9 bases. V was pared by 4 bases and J by 8 bases, with 9 bases of the junction left unmatched. CDR1 and CDR2 from the germline V gene are LGHNA and YSLEER. This CDR3 contains 15 residues. The CDR3: CASSPAGGGADEQFF. The CDR3 DNA sequence: TGCGCCAGCAGCCCAGCGGGCGGGGGGGCCGATGAGCAGTTCTTC.

The chain couples TRBV12-5 to TRBJ2-1, with 13 bases aligning to TRBD2. V lost 6 bases, J lost 9 bases, and 5 bases stayed unmatched. The CDR3 runs 14 residues. The V gene's germline CDR1 is LGHNT and CDR2 FRNRAP. CDR3 DNA sequence: TGTGCTAGTGGGCGAGGACTAGCGGGAGTTGAGCAGTTCTTC. Protein: CASGRGLAGVEQFF.

The rearrangement joins TRBV12-3 or TRBV12-4 to TRBJ1-1, with D unclear. Deletions cut 7 bases from V and 4 bases from J, with 7 bases between. This CDR3 region has 11 residues. The CDR3 DNA reads as TGTGCCAGCACCCACGGCACTGAAGCTTTCTTT. Its protein is CASTHGTEAFF.

This clone appeared a few times. V and J are TRBV9 and TRBJ2-7, with D maybe TRBD1 (5 bases). Germline assignment: CDR1 SGDLS and CDR2 YYNGEE. CDR3 length equals 16 residues. Deletions cut 3 bases from V and 1 base from J, with 17 bases between. CDR3 region: CASSGELRELSYEQYF. The DNA for the CDR3 is TGTGCCAGCAGCGGGGAACTCAGGGAACTTTCCTACGAGCAGTACTTC. Full variable domain (outside the CDR3, taken from reference TRBV9 and TRBJ2-7): DSGVTQTPKHLITATGQRVTLRCSPRSGDLSVYWYQQSLDQGLQFLIQYYNGEERAKGNILERFSAQQFPDLHSELNLSSLELGDSALYFCASSGELRELSYEQYFGPGTRLTVT.